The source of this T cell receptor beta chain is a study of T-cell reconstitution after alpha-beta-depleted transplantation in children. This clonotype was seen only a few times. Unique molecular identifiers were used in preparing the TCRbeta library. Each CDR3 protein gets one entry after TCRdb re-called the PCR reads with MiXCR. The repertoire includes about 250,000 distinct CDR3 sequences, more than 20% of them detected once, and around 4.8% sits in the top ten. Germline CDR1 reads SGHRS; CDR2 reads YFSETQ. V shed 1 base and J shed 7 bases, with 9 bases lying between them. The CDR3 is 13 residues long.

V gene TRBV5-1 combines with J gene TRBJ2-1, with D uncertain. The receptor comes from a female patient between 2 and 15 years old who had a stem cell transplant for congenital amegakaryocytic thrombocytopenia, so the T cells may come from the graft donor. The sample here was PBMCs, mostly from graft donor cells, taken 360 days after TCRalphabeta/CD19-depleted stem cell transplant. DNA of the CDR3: TGCGCCAGCAGCTTGAGGATGGAGAATGAGCAGTTCTTC. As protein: CASSLRMENEQFF.